A single sample gave rise to the 4 T cell receptor beta chains below, sequenced in a study of blood T cell repertoires in COVID-19. This table comes from immunoSEQ multiplex PCR, and its TCRdb copy is limited to in-frame clones, with some not included. The sample includes 200,000 to 250,000 clones, about nine tenths of them seen just once. The sequencing input was peripheral blood. The source of these receptors is a man aged 25-40 years who had recovered from COVID-19.

Only a few counts were recorded for this clone. The rearrangement links TRBV6-1 to TRBJ1-1, with 7 bases matching TRBD1. Germline V CDR1 and CDR2: MNHNS, SASEGT. The CDR3 covers 15 residues. V dropped 2 bases and J dropped 1; count of bases not matched to a gene: 4. The CDR3: CASSEQEGANTEAFF. In nucleotides, the CDR3 is TGTGCCAGCAGTGAACAGGAGGGGGCGAACACTGAAGCTTTCTTT.

The V call is TRBV6-1, the J call TRBJ1-3; 9 bases align to TRBD1. The length of the CDR3 is 17 residues. Germline trimming cut 3 bases from V and 0 bases from J; bases unmatched to any gene: 6. The V gene's germline CDR1 is MNHNS and CDR2 SASEGT. The CDR3 DNA reads TGTGCCAGCAGTGACCCGGGACAGGGCCACTCTGGAAACACCATATATTTT. The encoded protein is CASSDPGQGHSGNTIYF.

This clone was counted between two and nine times. This chain links TRBV6-1 with TRBJ1-1, with no clear D. V lost 8 bases and J lost 0, with 10 bases in between. Germline V lookup: CDR1 MNHNS, CDR2 SASEGT. The CDR3 consists of 13 residues. CDR3 sequence reads: CASAIVMNTEAFF. DNA for the CDR3: TGTGCCAGCGCTATCGTTATGAACACTGAAGCTTTCTTT.

The rearrangement uses TRBV9 and TRBJ1-1, with D perhaps TRBD1 (5 bases). Trimming removed 0 bases at V and 8 bases at J, with 14 bases between. The CDR3 extends over 14 amino acids. The germline V gene encodes CDR1 SGDLS and CDR2 YYNGEE. The CDR3: CASSVEGMEEEAFF. In DNA, the CDR3 is TGTGCCAGCAGCGTAGAGGGGATGGAAGAGGAAGCTTTCTTT.